The 17 T cell receptor beta chains reported below all come from one sample, sequenced in a study of cytomegalovirus exposure and HLA in healthy donors. The PCR contained 60 Vbeta and 13 Jbeta primers. Produced via immunoSEQ multiplex PCR; TCRdb's table is partial and in-frame only. The table shows around 130,000 clones, with approximately 79% occurring only once. Sequenced input: PBMCs. These receptors were collected from a man aged 25 to 40 in good health and CMV-seronegative.

The rearrangement joins TRBV5-4 to TRBJ2-5; 7 nucleotides line up with TRBD1. Germline values: CDR1 SGHNT, CDR2 YYREEE (reference sequence). The junction had 5 bases not matched to a gene; V was cut back by 4 bases and J by 5 bases. The CDR3 sequence is 13 residues long. The CDR3 coding sequence is TGTGCCAGCAGCCCCGACAGGGCGGAGACCCAGTACTTC. Translating it yields CASSPDRAETQYF.

V and J are TRBV28 and TRBJ1-2, with TRBD1 identical over 11 bases. The CDR3 is made up of 16 amino acids. J was trimmed by 4 bases and V by 0 bases; bases with no gene match: 4. Germline CDR1 reads MDHEN; CDR2 reads SYDVKM. The CDR3 DNA is TGTGCCAGCAGTTTATGGGCCGGGACAGGGGGCTATGGCTACACCTTC. It encodes CASSLWAGTGGYGYTF.

The J gene is TRBJ2-7, the V gene TRBV11-2; TRBD2 is a possible D gene (5 bases). V was trimmed by 8 bases and J by 7 bases, leaving 21 bases between them. Germline V CDR1 and CDR2: SGHAT, FQNNGV. This CDR3 comprises 14 residues. The CDR3 spells CASGLRTLNPEQYF. The CDR3, as DNA: TGTGCCAGCGGATTAAGGACTTTGAACCCGGAGCAGTACTTC.

This clone has more than one count but fewer than ten. The chain joins TRBV9 to TRBJ2-3, with a possible D match to TRBD2 (7 bases). V lost 0 bases, J lost 5 bases, and 19 bases lay in between. From germline, CDR1 is SGDLS and CDR2 YYNGEE. CDR3 length: 17 residues. CDR3 DNA sequence: TGTGCCAGCAGCGTAGATCCCTCGGGGGGCGTGGGAGATACGCAGTATTTT. Its translation: CASSVDPSGGVGDTQYF.

The chain has TRBV10-1 and TRBJ1-1; D gene unclear. In germline, CDR1 is WNHNN, CDR2 SYGVQD (reference sequence). Trimming took off 0 bases at V and 3 bases at J, with 8 bases between the two ends. CDR3 length: 14 amino acids. CDR3 sequence: CASSESAADTEAFF. The CDR3 bases are TGCGCCAGCAGTGAGTCGGCAGCGGACACTGAAGCTTTCTTT.

This chain connects TRBV2 to TRBJ2-1, with a possible D match to TRBD2 (5 bases). Trimming removed 10 bases at V and 6 bases at J, with 13 bases between. Germline CDR1 and CDR2: SNHLY and FYNNEI. This CDR3 is built from 12 residues. The CDR3 protein is CATGRAVNEQFF. As DNA, the CDR3 is TGTGCCACCGGACGAGCGGTCAATGAGCAGTTCTTC. The whole variable domain, remainder taken from reference TRBV2 and TRBJ2-1, is EPEVTQTPSHQVTQMGQEVILRCVPISNHLYFYWYRQILGQKVEFLVSFYNNEISEKSEIFDDQFSVERPDGSNFTLKIRSTKLEDSAMYFCATGRAVNEQFFGPGTRLTVL.

The chain couples TRBV9 to TRBJ1-6; D not certain. There are 16 residues in the CDR3. Germline values: CDR1 SGDLS, CDR2 YYNGEE. The V gene lost 0 bases and the J gene lost 0 bases, with 7 bases spanning the gap. CDR3 nucleotide sequence: TGTGCCAGCAGCGTAGGAGGGAGCTCCTATAATTCACCCCTCCACTTT. Protein product: CASSVGGSSYNSPLHF.

This chain uses TRBV9 with TRBJ2-3, with 8 bases identical to TRBD2. The V gene's germline CDR1 is SGDLS and CDR2 YYNGEE. The trim removed 4 bases at V and 4 bases at J, leaving 8 bases unmatched. This CDR3 has 15 amino acids. CDR3 sequence reads: CASSLRTSRADTQYF. DNA of the CDR3: TGTGCCAGCAGCCTCCGGACTAGCCGTGCAGATACGCAGTATTTT.

The V and J genes are TRBV28 and TRBJ2-7; 9 positions agree with TRBD2. The CDR3 is made up of 13 amino acids. Germline trimming cut 6 bases from V and 4 bases from J; bases unmatched to any gene: 4. CDR1 and CDR2 from the germline V gene are MDHEN and SYDVKM. CDR3 DNA sequence: TGTGCCAGCAGCCGCGGGGGGGCTTACGAGCAGTACTTC. Residues: CASSRGGAYEQYF.

V usage is TRBV5-6 and J usage is TRBJ1-5; D not certain. This CDR3 region has 15 residues. Trimming took off 0 bases at V and 5 bases at J, with 12 bases between the two ends. Germline CDR1 SGHDT, CDR2 YYEEEE. The CDR3: CASSLAAGRDQPQHF. The CDR3 DNA reads TGTGCCAGCAGCTTGGCTGCGGGAAGAGATCAGCCCCAGCATTTT.

V and J are TRBV2 and TRBJ1-1; 10 nucleotides align to TRBD1. V dropped 5 bases and J dropped 0; count of bases not matched to a gene: 3. CDR3 length: 15 amino acids. Germline V lookup: CDR1 SNHLY, CDR2 FYNNEI. DNA for the CDR3: TGTGCCAGCAGTTTGACAGGGGGCATGAACACTGAAGCTTTCTTT. Translated: CASSLTGGMNTEAFF.

The chain couples TRBV5-1 to TRBJ2-4; 7 bases map to TRBD1. The CDR3 sequence is 16 residues long. With 1 base clipped from V and 0 bases from J, the junction kept 4 bases outside the gene matches. From germline, CDR1 is SGHRS and CDR2 YFSETQ. The CDR3 loop is CASSLRGGEAKNIQYF. CDR3 DNA sequence: TGCGCCAGCAGCTTGAGAGGGGGCGAAGCCAAAAACATTCAGTACTTC.

The chain employs TRBV9 and TRBJ2-5, with D possibly TRBD2 on 7 matching bases. The J call could be wrong; TRBJ2-7 is a better fit for the DNA end. The CDR3 totals 16 residues. Germline CDR1 reads SGDLS; CDR2 reads YYNGEE. CDR3 bases: TGTGCCAGCAGCGTAGAGGCGGGGGCCAGAGACTACGAGCAGTACTTC. It codes for CASSVEAGARDYEQYF.

This chain connects TRBV13 to TRBJ2-7; 7 nucleotides match TRBD1. Trimming cost V 4 bases and J 2 bases; bases outside gene matches: 8. CDR1 PRHDT and CDR2 FYEKMQ come from the germline V gene (reference sequence). The CDR3 consists of 15 residues. The CDR3 reads CASSWTGALPYEQYF. In nucleotides, the CDR3 is TGTGCCAGCAGCTGGACAGGAGCTCTTCCCTACGAGCAGTACTTC.

V is TRBV6-5 and J is TRBJ1-5, with unresolved D. CDR1 MNHEY and CDR2 SVGAGI come from the germline V gene. V dropped 6 bases and J dropped 4 bases, with 10 bases sitting between them. The CDR3 length is 13 residues. The CDR3 nucleotides are TGTGCCAGCAGCCCCCGGAGAAATCAGCCCCAGCATTTT. This gives the protein CASSPRRNQPQHF.

V is TRBV7-2 and J is TRBJ2-2; the match to TRBD2 covers 13 bases. CDR1 and CDR2 (germline): SGHTA, FQGNSA. The CDR3 is made up of 15 amino acids. V lost 5 bases, J lost 7 bases, and 4 bases stayed unmatched. The CDR3 bases are TGTGCCAGCAGCCCCACTAGCGGGGGGGTCGGGGAGCTGTTTTTT. It codes for CASSPTSGGVGELFF. The full variable domain, in which reference TRBV7-2 and TRBJ2-2 provide the parts outside the CDR3, is GAGVSQSPSNKVTEKGKDVELRCDPISGHTALYWYRQSLGQGLEFLIYFQGNSAPDKSGLPSDRFSAERTGGSVSTLTIQRTQQEDSAVYLCASSPTSGGVGELFFGEGSRLTVL.

This clone has just one count. The rearrangement joins TRBV4-1 to TRBJ1-2; a weak D match, TRBD1 (6 bases). Germline assignment: CDR1 MGHRA and CDR2 YSYEKL. V was trimmed by 1 base and J by 2 bases, leaving 8 bases between them. This CDR3 spans 14 amino acids. The CDR3 spells CASSQGQENYGYTF. The CDR3 nucleotides read TGCGCCAGCAGCCAAGGACAGGAAAACTATGGCTACACCTTC.